This T cell receptor (beta chain) was captured by sequencing in a study of blood T cell repertoires in COVID-19. V shed 4 bases, J shed 5 bases, and the junction held 11 bases outside the gene matches. The CDR3 contains 15 residues. CDR1 SGHDT and CDR2 YYEEEE come from the germline V gene. The method was immunoSEQ multiplex PCR; TCRdb's version includes in-frame clones alone and lacks a portion of them. In the table there are roughly 330,000 clones, about 90% of which are singletons. Adults between roughly 18 and 90 years of age took part from under 25 US areas. This receptor was obtained from a woman under 40 who had recovered from COVID-19. The rearrangement uses TRBV5-6 and TRBJ1-1; 7 positions agree with TRBD1. Source material: PBMCs or T cells enriched from blood (not recorded which). The CDR3 DNA is TGTGCCAGCAGCAACTCCAGACAGGGATGGACTGAAGCTTTCTTT. Protein: CASSNSRQGWTEAFF.